This TCR beta chain appears in the sequencing data of a study of T cells expressing NK-cell markers. At the level of the study: According to the study, TCR beta repertoires originated from sorted CD3+CD56+NKG2C+, CD3+CD56+NKG2C- and CD3+CD56-NKG2C+ T cells.

Study-wide results and limits: Also leading the CD3+CD56-NKG2C+ fraction in a few donors were these clonotypes. The dominant NKG2C+ clonotypes represented roughly 1.0-7.5% of CD8+ T cells in over 5 donors.

On this clonotype itself: Its antigen is still unknown.

Germline V gene data show CDR1 as SGHRS and CDR2 as YFSETQ. The CDR3 covers 15 residues. The authors generated TCR beta cDNA through 5'RACE template switching with UMIs. Reprocessing the 5' RACE reads, TCRdb reports a single entry for every CDR3 protein and omits DNA. The sample yields 500,000 to 600,000 distinct CDR3 sequences, of which the top ten take up approximately 3.6%. The source material was blood T cells: a sorted CD56 or NKG2C T cell subset, CD4+ or CD8+ T cells, or bulk PBMC T cells (not recorded which). This sequence joins TRBV5-1 and TRBJ2-1; the D call of TRBD2 rests on TCRdb alone, since no DNA is present to check it. The TCR sequence derives from a man aged 18 to 30 in good health. The CDR3 loop is CASSLRGGLVNEQFF.